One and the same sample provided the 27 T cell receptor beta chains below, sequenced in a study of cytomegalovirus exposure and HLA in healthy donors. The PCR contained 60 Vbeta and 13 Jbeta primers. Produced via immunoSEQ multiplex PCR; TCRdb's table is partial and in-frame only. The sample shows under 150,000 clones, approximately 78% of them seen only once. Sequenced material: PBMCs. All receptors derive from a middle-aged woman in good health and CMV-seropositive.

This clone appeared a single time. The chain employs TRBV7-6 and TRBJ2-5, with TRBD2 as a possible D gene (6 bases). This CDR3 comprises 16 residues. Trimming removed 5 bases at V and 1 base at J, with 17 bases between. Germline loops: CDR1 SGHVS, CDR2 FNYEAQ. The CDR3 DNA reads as TGTGCCAGCAGCAATGCGGGACCGCTAGTCCAAGAGACCCAGTACTTC. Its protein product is CASSNAGPLVQETQYF.

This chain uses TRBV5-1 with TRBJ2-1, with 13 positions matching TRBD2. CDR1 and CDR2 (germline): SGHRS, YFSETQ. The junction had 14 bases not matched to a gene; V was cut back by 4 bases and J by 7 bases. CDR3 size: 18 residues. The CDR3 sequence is CASSSGLAGVVRVNEQFF. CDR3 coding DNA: TGCGCCAGCAGCAGCGGACTAGCGGGAGTGGTAAGGGTAAATGAGCAGTTCTTC.

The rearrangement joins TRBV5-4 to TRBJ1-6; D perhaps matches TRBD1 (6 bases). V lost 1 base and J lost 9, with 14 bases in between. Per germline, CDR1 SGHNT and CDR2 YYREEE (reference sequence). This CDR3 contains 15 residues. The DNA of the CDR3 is TGTGCCAGCAGCTTGAATAGGGGGTTGGGTTCACCCCTCCACTTT. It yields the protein CASSLNRGLGSPLHF.

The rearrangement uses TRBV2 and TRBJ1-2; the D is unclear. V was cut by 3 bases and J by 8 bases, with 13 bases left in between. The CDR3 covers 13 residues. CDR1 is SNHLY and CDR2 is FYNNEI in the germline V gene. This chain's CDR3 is CASSDERDLGYTF. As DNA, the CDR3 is TGTGCCAGCAGTGATGAGCGTGATCTAGGCTACACCTTC.

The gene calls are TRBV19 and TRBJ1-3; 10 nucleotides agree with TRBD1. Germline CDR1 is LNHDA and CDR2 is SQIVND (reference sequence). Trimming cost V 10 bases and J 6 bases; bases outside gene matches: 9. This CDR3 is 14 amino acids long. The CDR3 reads CATNAGQGTNTIYF. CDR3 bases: TGTGCCACGAACGCGGGACAGGGGACAAACACCATATATTTT. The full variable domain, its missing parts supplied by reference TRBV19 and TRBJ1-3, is DGGITQSPKYLFRKEGQNVTLSCEQNLNHDAMYWYRQDPGQGLRLIYYSQIVNDFQKGDIAEGYSVSREKKESFPLTVTSAQKNPTAFYLCATNAGQGTNTIYFGEGSWLTVV.

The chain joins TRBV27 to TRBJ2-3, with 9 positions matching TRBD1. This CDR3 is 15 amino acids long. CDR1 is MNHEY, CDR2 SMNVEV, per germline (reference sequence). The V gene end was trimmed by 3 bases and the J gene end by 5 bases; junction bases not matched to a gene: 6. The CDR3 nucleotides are TGTGCCAGCAGTTTTACCGGACAGGGGAGAGATACGCAGTATTTT. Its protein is CASSFTGQGRDTQYF.

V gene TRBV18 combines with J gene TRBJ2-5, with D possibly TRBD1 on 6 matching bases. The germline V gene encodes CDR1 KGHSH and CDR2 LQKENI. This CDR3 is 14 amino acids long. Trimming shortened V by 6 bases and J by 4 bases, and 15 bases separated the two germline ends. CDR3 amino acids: CASSPMVRGETQYF. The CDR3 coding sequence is TGTGCCAGCTCCCCGATGGTCAGGGGAGAGACCCAGTACTTC.

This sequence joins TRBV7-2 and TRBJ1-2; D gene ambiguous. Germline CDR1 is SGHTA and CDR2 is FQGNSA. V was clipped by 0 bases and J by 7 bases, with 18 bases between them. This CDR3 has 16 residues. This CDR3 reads CASSLAQSGGPLGYTF. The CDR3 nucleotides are TGTGCCAGCAGCTTAGCGCAGTCGGGCGGGCCCCTTGGCTACACCTTC.

The CDR3 region is CASSERGTPLGDEQYF. In nucleotides, the CDR3 is TGTGCCAGCAGTGAGAGGGGGACCCCCCTAGGAGACGAGCAGTACTTC. The rearrangement joins TRBV2 to TRBJ2-7; weak D call: TRBD1 (6 bases). This CDR3 comprises 16 residues. Per germline, CDR1 SNHLY and CDR2 FYNNEI. V lost 3 bases to trimming and J lost 5 bases, with 20 bases between them.

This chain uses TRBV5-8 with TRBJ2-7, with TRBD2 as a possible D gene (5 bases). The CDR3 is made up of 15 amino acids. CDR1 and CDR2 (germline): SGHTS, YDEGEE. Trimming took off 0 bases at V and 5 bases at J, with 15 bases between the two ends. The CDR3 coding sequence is TGTGCCAGCAGCTTGGGGACTGGAATTGGGGACGAGCAGTACTTC. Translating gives CASSLGTGIGDEQYF. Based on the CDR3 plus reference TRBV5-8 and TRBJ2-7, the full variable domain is EAGVTQSPTHLIKTRGQQATLRCSPISGHTSVYWYQQALGLGLQFLLWYDEGEERNRGNFPPRFSGRQFPNYSSELNVNALELEDSALYLCASSLGTGIGDEQYFGPGTRLTVT.

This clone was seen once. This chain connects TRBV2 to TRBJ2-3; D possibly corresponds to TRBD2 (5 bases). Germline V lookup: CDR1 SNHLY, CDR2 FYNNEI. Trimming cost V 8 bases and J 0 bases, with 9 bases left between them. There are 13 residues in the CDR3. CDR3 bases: TGTGCCAGCGGACTTGAGAGCACAGATACGCAGTATTTT. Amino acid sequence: CASGLESTDTQYF.

The DNA of the CDR3 is TGTGCCTGGAGGACACAGGGGAGCAACTATGGCTACACCTTC. The encoded protein is CAWRTQGSNYGYTF. V gene TRBV30 combines with J gene TRBJ1-2; 7 bases align to TRBD1. Germline V gives CDR1 GTSNPN, CDR2 SVGIG (reference sequence). Trimming cost V 3 bases and J 2 bases; bases outside gene matches: 6. The CDR3 runs 14 residues.

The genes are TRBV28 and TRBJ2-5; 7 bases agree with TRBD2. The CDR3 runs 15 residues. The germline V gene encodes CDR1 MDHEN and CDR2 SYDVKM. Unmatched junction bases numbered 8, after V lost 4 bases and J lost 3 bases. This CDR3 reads CASSSGLRGEETQYF. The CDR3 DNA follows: TGTGCCAGCAGTTCAGGGCTTCGGGGGGAAGAGACCCAGTACTTC. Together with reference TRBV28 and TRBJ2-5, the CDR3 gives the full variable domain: DVKVTQSSRYLVKRTGEKVFLECVQDMDHENMFWYRQDPGLGLRLIYFSYDVKMKEKGDIPEGYSVSREKKERFSLILESASTNQTSMYLCASSSGLRGEETQYFGPGTRLLVL.

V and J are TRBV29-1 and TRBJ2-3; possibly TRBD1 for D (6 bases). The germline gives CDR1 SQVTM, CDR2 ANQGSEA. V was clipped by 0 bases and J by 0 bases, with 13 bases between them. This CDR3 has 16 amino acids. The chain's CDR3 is CSVEDLTGRSTDTQYF. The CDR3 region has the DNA TGCAGCGTTGAAGATCTTACAGGGAGAAGCACAGATACGCAGTATTTT.

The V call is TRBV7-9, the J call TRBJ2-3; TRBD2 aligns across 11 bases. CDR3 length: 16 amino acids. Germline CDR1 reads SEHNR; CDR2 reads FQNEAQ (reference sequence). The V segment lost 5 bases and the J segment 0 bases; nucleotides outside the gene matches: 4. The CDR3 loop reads CASSLTSGESTDTQYF. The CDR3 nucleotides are TGTGCCAGCAGCCTGACTAGCGGGGAAAGCACAGATACGCAGTATTTT.

In DNA form, the CDR3 reads TGTGCCACCAAAACCACCGGGAACACTGAAGCTTTCTTT. Its protein product is CATKTTGNTEAFF. The chain uses TRBV27 and TRBJ1-1; D gene uncertain. V was cut by 10 bases and J by 1 base, with 13 bases left in between. CDR1 MNHEY and CDR2 SMNVEV come from the germline V gene (reference sequence). This CDR3 is 13 amino acids long.

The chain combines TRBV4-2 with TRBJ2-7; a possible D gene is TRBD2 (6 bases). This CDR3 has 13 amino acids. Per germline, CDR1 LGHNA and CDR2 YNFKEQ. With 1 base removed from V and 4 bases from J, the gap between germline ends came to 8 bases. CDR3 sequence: CASSQAGVYEQYF. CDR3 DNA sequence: TGTGCCAGCAGCCAAGCGGGAGTGTACGAGCAGTACTTC.

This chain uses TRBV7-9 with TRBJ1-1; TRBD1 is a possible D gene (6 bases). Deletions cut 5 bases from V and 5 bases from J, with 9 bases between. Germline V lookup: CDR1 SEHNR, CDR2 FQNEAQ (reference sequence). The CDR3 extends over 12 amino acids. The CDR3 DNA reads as TGTGCCAGCAGCCCCAGGGGTACTGAAGCTTTCTTT. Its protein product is CASSPRGTEAFF.

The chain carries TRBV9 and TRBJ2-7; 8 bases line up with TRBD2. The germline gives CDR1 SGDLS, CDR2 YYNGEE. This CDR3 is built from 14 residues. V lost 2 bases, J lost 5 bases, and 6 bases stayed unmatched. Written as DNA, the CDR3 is TGTGCCAGCAGCGTGGCGGGAGGCCAGGACGAGCAGTACTTC. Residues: CASSVAGGQDEQYF.

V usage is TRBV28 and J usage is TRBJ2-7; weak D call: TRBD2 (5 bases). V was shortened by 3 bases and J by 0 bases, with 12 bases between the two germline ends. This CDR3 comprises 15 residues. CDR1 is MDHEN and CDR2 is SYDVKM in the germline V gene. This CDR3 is CASSFQRGHSYEQYF. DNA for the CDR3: TGTGCCAGCAGTTTTCAACGGGGTCACTCCTACGAGCAGTACTTC.

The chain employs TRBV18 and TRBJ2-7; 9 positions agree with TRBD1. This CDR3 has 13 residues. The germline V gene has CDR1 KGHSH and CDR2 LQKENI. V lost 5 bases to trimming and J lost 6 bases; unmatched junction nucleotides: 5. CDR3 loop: CASSSKGQGEQYF. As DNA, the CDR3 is TGTGCCAGCTCATCAAAGGGACAGGGCGAGCAGTACTTC.

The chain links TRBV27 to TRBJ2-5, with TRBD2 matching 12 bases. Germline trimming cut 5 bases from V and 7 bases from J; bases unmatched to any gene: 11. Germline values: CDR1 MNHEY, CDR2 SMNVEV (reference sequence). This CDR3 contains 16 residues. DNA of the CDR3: TGTGCCAGCAGTCTCGGACTAGCGGGGAAAGGGGTGACCCAGTACTTC. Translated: CASSLGLAGKGVTQYF.

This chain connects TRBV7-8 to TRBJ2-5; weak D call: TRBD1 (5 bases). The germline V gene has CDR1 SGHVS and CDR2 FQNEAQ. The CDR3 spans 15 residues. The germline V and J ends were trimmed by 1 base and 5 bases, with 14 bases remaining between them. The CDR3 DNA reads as TGTGCCAGCAGCTTAGGTGGGGCCGGGCGGGAGACCCAGTACTTC. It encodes CASSLGGAGRETQYF. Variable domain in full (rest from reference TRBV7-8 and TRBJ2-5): GAGVSQSPRYKVAKRGQDVALRCDPISGHVSLFWYQQALGQGPEFLTYFQNEAQLDKSGLPSDRFFAERPEGSVSTLKIQRTQQEDSAVYLCASSLGGAGRETQYFGPGTRLLVL.

CDR3 nucleotides: TGCGCCAGCAGCTTAGGGACAACGGATTCTACCCAGCATTTT. It codes for CASSLGTTDSTQHF. The chain has TRBV5-1 and TRBJ1-5; weak D call: TRBD1 (6 bases). The CDR3 contains 14 residues. In germline, CDR1 is SGHRS, CDR2 YFSETQ. Trimming removed 2 bases at V and 11 bases at J, with 17 bases between.

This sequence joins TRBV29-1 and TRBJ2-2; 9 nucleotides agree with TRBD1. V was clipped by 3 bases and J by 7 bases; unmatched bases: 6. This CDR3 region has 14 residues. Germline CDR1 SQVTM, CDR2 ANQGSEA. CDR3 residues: CSVDVTGGVGELFF. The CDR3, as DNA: TGCAGCGTTGACGTGACAGGGGGAGTCGGGGAGCTGTTTTTT.

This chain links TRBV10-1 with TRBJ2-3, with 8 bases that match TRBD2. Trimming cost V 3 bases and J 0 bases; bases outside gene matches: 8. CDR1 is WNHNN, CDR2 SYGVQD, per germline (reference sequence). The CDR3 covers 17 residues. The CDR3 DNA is TGCGCCAGCAGTGAAGTAGCGGGGAGCGCTAGCACAGATACGCAGTATTTT. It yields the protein CASSEVAGSASTDTQYF.

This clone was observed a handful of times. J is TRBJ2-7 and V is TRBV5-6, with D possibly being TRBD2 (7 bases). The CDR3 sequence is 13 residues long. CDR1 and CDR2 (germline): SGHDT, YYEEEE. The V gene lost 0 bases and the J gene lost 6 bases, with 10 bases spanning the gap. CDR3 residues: CASSLGRGGEQYF. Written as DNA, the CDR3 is TGTGCCAGCAGCTTGGGAAGGGGGGGCGAGCAGTACTTC.